Following are 14 T cell receptor beta chains from one sample sequenced in a study of early T cells in non-severe SARS-CoV-2 infection. TCRdb reprocessed the 5' RACE reads with MiXCR, giving one entry per CDR3 protein. The sample contains about 62,000 distinct CDR3 sequences, approximately 9% of which appear only once. Sequencing was done on a sample of whole blood. The receptors stem from an adult who was a healthcare worker with PCR-confirmed SARS-CoV-2 infection or an uninfected control (not recorded which).

This clonotype was counted a few times. V gene TRBV14 combines with J gene TRBJ1-2; TRBD1 might be the D (6 bases). CDR3 length: 15 residues. The germline V and J ends were trimmed by 1 base and 5 bases, with 14 bases remaining between them. CDR1 is SGHDN, CDR2 FVKESK, per germline. The CDR3, as DNA: TGTGCCAGCAGCCAAGTGGACAGAGCGTGGTATGGCTACACCTTC. Protein product: CASSQVDRAWYGYTF.

The rearrangement uses TRBV7-6 and TRBJ1-3; 7 bases line up with TRBD1. This CDR3 has 15 residues. V dropped 5 bases and J dropped 3; count of bases not matched to a gene: 7. The V gene's germline CDR1 is SGHVS and CDR2 FNYEAQ. In DNA, the CDR3 is TGTGCCAGCAGCGTGGAACAGGGGTTTGGAAACACCATATATTTT. Translation: CASSVEQGFGNTIYF.

J is TRBJ2-3 and V is TRBV10-3; no clear D gene. The CDR3 covers 12 residues. Germline V CDR1 and CDR2: ENHRY, SYGVKD. Trimming removed 8 bases at V and 7 bases at J, with 13 bases between. CDR3 in DNA: TGTGCCATCGCTCGCGCTGGAAATACGCAGTATTTT. Protein: CAIARAGNTQYF.

The chain carries TRBV20-1 and TRBJ1-1; the D gene is possibly TRBD1 (5 bases). The V end lost 0 bases, the J end lost 5 bases, and 13 bases lay between the germline ends. This CDR3 region has 14 residues. In germline, CDR1 is DFQATT, CDR2 SNEGSKA (reference sequence). CDR3 sequence: CSARDVGGNTEAFF. DNA of the CDR3: TGCAGTGCTAGAGATGTCGGGGGAAATACTGAAGCTTTCTTT.

The V gene is TRBV4-1, the J gene TRBJ1-5, with a weak D call TRBD1 (5 bases). The CDR3 is 15 residues long. Germline lookup yields CDR1 MGHRA and CDR2 YSYEKL. V dropped 5 bases and J dropped 2 bases, with 13 bases sitting between them. DNA for the CDR3: TGCGCCAGCAGCAACATTTCCAGGGGCAATCAGCCCCAGCATTTT. Translated: CASSNISRGNQPQHF.

This clonotype showed up just a few times. This sequence joins TRBV12-3 or TRBV12-4 and TRBJ2-1, with unresolved D. The germline V and J ends were trimmed by 6 bases and 10 bases, with 1 base remaining between them. There are 8 residues in the CDR3. The CDR3 nucleotides are TGTGCCAGCAGCGAGCAGTTCTTC. It specifies CASSEQFF.

The chain couples TRBV12-3 or TRBV12-4 to TRBJ2-6, with D possibly matching TRBD2 (5 bases). The CDR3 is 15 residues long. Trimming stripped 1 base from V and 4 bases from J, with 8 bases between. The CDR3 sequence: CASSLVGSGANVLTF. The CDR3 region has the DNA TGTGCCAGCAGTTTAGTTGGGAGCGGGGCCAACGTCCTGACTTTC.

This clonotype appeared many times. This sequence joins TRBV6-1 and TRBJ1-5, with D unclear. Germline values: CDR1 MNHNS, CDR2 SASEGT. The CDR3 has 15 amino acids. V dropped 0 bases and J dropped 2 bases, with 8 bases sitting between them. CDR3 in amino acids: CASSEAPDGNQPQHF. CDR3 nucleotides: TGTGCCAGCAGTGAAGCCCCGGACGGCAATCAGCCCCAGCATTTT.

The CDR3 nucleotides are TGCAGCGTTGAAAATGGAAACACCATATATTTT. Its protein is CSVENGNTIYF. V is TRBV29-1 and J is TRBJ1-3; D is uncertain. Germline CDR1 reads SQVTM; CDR2 reads ANQGSEA. The CDR3 consists of 11 residues. Trimming shortened V by 2 bases and J by 3 bases, and 2 bases separated the two germline ends.

This clonotype was seen at least ten times. V usage is TRBV27 and J usage is TRBJ1-6; 7 nucleotides align to TRBD1. Germline CDR1 MNHEY, CDR2 SMNVEV (reference sequence). J lost 0 bases, V lost 5 bases, and 4 bases had no gene match. The CDR3 sequence is 16 residues long. CDR3: CASSRTGGSYNSPLHF. The CDR3 coding sequence is TGTGCCAGCAGTCGGACAGGCGGCTCCTATAATTCACCCCTCCACTTT.

Only a few counts were recorded for this clonotype. The J gene is TRBJ2-1, the V gene TRBV11-2; D is ambiguous. The ends were cut back, 3 bases at V and 8 bases at J, with 8 bases in the middle. The CDR3 totals 12 residues. Germline V gene sequence: CDR1 SGHAT, CDR2 FQNNGV. The CDR3 region is CASSFWYYEQFF. DNA for the CDR3: TGTGCCAGCAGCTTCTGGTACTATGAGCAGTTCTTC.

V is TRBV5-5 and J is TRBJ2-1, with D unresolved. V was cut by 0 bases and J by 7 bases, with 8 bases left in between. CDR1 and CDR2 from the germline V gene are SGHKS and YYEKEE (reference sequence). The CDR3 has 13 amino acids. CDR3 in amino acids: CASSLERVNEQFF. The DNA of the CDR3 is TGTGCCAGCAGCTTGGAACGGGTTAATGAGCAGTTCTTC.

The table lists this clonotype with a count of one. The V gene is TRBV20-1, the J gene TRBJ1-5, with D unclear. Germline assignment: CDR1 DFQATT and CDR2 SNEGSKA (reference sequence). The CDR3 consists of 13 residues. Trimming cost V 4 bases and J 5 bases, with 12 bases left between them. The CDR3 nucleotides read TGCAGTGCTATGGGAGACGGGGATCAGCCCCAGCATTTT. This sequence encodes CSAMGDGDQPQHF.

This clonotype was picked up a small number of times. The chain is built from TRBV30 and TRBJ2-2; D is unresolved. The V and J ends lost 3 bases and 6 bases respectively, with 8 bases between them. This CDR3 comprises 12 residues. CDR1 is GTSNPN and CDR2 is SVGIG in the germline V gene (reference sequence). The CDR3 spells CAWRGTPGELFF. The CDR3 nucleotides read TGTGCCTGGAGAGGCACTCCCGGGGAGCTGTTTTTT.